The clone carrying this T cell receptor beta chain appeared a single time. Its target is unknown. The entry originates in a study of CD8+CD57+ T cells in acquired aplastic anemia. For the study at large: Sorted cells (CD4+ and CD8+) yielded DNA amounts that averaged around 3.1 ug.

Study-wide results and caveats: Patients had around 30 CD8+ CDR3 sequences in common with controls (the shared set).

The CDR3 covers 12 residues. Trimming left V 9 bases short and J 2 bases short, with 8 bases between. Germline V CDR1 and CDR2: KGHDR, SFDVKD. The patients chosen for sequencing had shown expansion of CD8+CD57+ cells (detected by flow cytometry). As a group, the patients uniformly had severe acquired aplastic anemia. Genomic DNA templated the TCR beta VDJ and CDR3 profiling. TCRdb reprocessed the reads via MiXCR and lists one record per CDR3 protein. Here the sample spans roughly 260,000 distinct CDR3 sequences, more than 40% being singletons. Input material: sorted CD4+, CD8+, or CD8+CD57+ T cells (not recorded which) from PBMCs. The chain joins TRBV24-1 to TRBJ2-3; D might be TRBD2 (6 bases). This TCR was sampled from a human donor with aplastic anemia. CDR3 coding DNA: TGTGCCACCGGGACTGTCACAGATACGCAGTATTTT. Translation: CATGTVTDTQYF.